This entry features one T cell receptor beta chain sequence. Its target is unknown. The PCR made use of 60 Vbeta and 13 Jbeta primers. TCRdb's copy holds only in-frame clones and misses some; the assay was immunoSEQ multiplex PCR. The repertoire table contains some 70,000 clones. This sample was taken from a study of cytomegalovirus exposure and HLA in healthy donors. Germline V gene data show CDR1 as LNHDA and CDR2 as SQIVND (reference sequence). V dropped 5 bases and J dropped 7; count of bases not matched to a gene: 8. This CDR3 comprises 15 residues. Findings and caveats of the study: One later analysis reportedly identified an Asian-associated ancestry cluster that showed fewer N-insertions than the approximately 700-donor mean. Cytomegalovirus association was listed for under 200 TCR beta chains. Under in vitro conditions, a few CMV-associated chains were confirmed as specific for CMV antigens.

The clonotype comes from a man aged 40-49 years in good health and CMV-seronegative. This chain connects TRBV19 to TRBJ1-4, with 9 bases that match TRBD1. The sample taken for sequencing was PBMCs. CDR3 region: CASSPYRGHGEKLFF. The CDR3 region has the DNA TGTGCCAGTAGTCCGTACAGGGGGCATGGTGAAAAACTGTTTTTT.